The 17 T cell receptor beta chains below were found in one sample sequenced in a study of cytomegalovirus exposure and HLA in healthy donors. PCR used 60 Vbeta primers and 13 Jbeta primers. TCRdb's copy holds only in-frame clones and misses some; the assay was immunoSEQ multiplex PCR. The repertoire includes 150,000 to 200,000 clones, roughly 84% of them detected once, and about 0.25% sits in the top ten. Sequencing used PBMCs. These receptor sequences come from a boy between 10 and 17 years old in good health and CMV-seronegative.

This chain links TRBV7-8 with TRBJ1-1; D remains unclear. The CDR3 sequence is 12 residues long. CDR1 is SGHVS and CDR2 is FQNEAQ in the germline V gene. V lost 3 bases, J lost 1 base, and 3 bases lay in between. The CDR3 coding sequence is TGTGCCAGCAGCTTCAGGAACACTGAAGCTTTCTTT. Protein: CASSFRNTEAFF.

The chain links TRBV5-1 to TRBJ2-1, with 8 positions matching TRBD2. Per germline, CDR1 SGHRS and CDR2 YFSETQ. The CDR3 extends over 17 amino acids. The V segment lost 3 bases and the J segment 6 bases; nucleotides outside the gene matches: 14. CDR3 in DNA: TGCGCCAGCAGCTGGGCCGGGGGGGGGAGGGCCAGCAATGAGCAGTTCTTC. As protein: CASSWAGGGRASNEQFF.

The table lists this clone with a few counts. DNA for the CDR3: TGCGCCAGCAGCCCCCCGGGACAGGAGAACTATGGCTACACCTTC. As protein: CASSPPGQENYGYTF. V gene TRBV5-1 combines with J gene TRBJ1-2; 8 bases fit TRBD1. CDR1 and CDR2 (germline): SGHRS, YFSETQ. The length of the CDR3 is 15 residues. Trimming at V came to 4 bases and at J to 2 bases, leaving 7 bases not matched to a gene.

The chain combines TRBV2 with TRBJ2-1; 7 bases are shared with TRBD1. CDR3 size: 15 residues. The germline V gene has CDR1 SNHLY and CDR2 FYNNEI. V lost 6 bases and J lost 0; bases outside the gene matches: 5. The CDR3: CASRLQGSSYNEQFF. The DNA of the CDR3 is TGTGCCAGCAGACTACAGGGGTCCTCCTACAATGAGCAGTTCTTC.

This clone has a single count. The chain joins TRBV28 to TRBJ2-7, with 10 bases aligning to TRBD2. Trimming cost V 6 bases and J 2 bases; bases outside gene matches: 4. CDR3 length equals 14 residues. CDR1 is MDHEN and CDR2 is SYDVKM in the germline V gene. This CDR3 is CASRESGRAYEQYF. CDR3 sequence (DNA): TGTGCCAGCAGGGAAAGCGGGAGGGCCTACGAGCAGTACTTC.

V gene TRBV28 combines with J gene TRBJ1-5; 8 bases agree with TRBD1. Trimming at V came to 6 bases and at J to 2 bases, leaving 6 bases not matched to a gene. Per germline, CDR1 MDHEN and CDR2 SYDVKM. This CDR3 spans 15 amino acids. The CDR3 region is CASRLLTGGNQPQHF. DNA for the CDR3: TGTGCCAGCAGGCTCCTGACAGGGGGCAATCAGCCCCAGCATTTT.

The V and J genes are TRBV7-9 and TRBJ1-5, with 12 bases that match TRBD1. CDR3 length: 15 amino acids. Germline V CDR1 and CDR2: SEHNR, FQNEAQ (reference sequence). V trimming: 4 bases; J trimming: 7 bases; junction bases outside the gene matches: 5. The CDR3 DNA reads TGTGCCAGCAGCTCGGGACAGGGGGCCGAACAGCCCCAGCATTTT. It is translated as CASSSGQGAEQPQHF.

The V gene is TRBV28, the J gene TRBJ2-3; the match to TRBD1 covers 11 bases. The CDR3 runs to 17 residues. Per germline, CDR1 MDHEN and CDR2 SYDVKM. V gave up 6 bases and J gave up 7 bases; unmatched junction bases: 15. CDR3 nucleotide sequence: TGTGCCAGCAGAACACGACGAGGACAGGGGGCGATGCATACGCAGTATTTT. Translation: CASRTRRGQGAMHTQYF.

The chain couples TRBV6-5 to TRBJ1-3; possibly TRBD1 for D (5 bases). Trimming shortened V by 2 bases and J by 2 bases, and 7 bases separated the two germline ends. Germline V lookup: CDR1 MNHEY, CDR2 SVGAGI. The CDR3 sequence is 14 residues long. CDR3 sequence reads: CASSYRGAGNTIYF. The CDR3 DNA follows: TGTGCCAGCAGTTACCGGGGGGCTGGAAACACCATATATTTT.

The chain combines TRBV27 with TRBJ2-5; D may be TRBD1 (6 bases). The DNA end lines up better with TRBJ2-7; the J call may be wrong. The CDR3 contains 14 residues. Per germline, CDR1 MNHEY and CDR2 SMNVEV (reference sequence). The CDR3 reads CASRYRDRYYEQYF. CDR3 in DNA: TGTGCCAGCAGATACAGGGATCGATACTACGAGCAGTACTTC.

V usage is TRBV10-3 and J usage is TRBJ2-7; 9 nucleotides line up with TRBD1. Trimming cost V 5 bases and J 2 bases; bases outside gene matches: 7. This CDR3 contains 15 residues. Germline CDR1 is ENHRY and CDR2 is SYGVKD. The CDR3 here is CAISRDRALAYEQYF. In DNA form, the CDR3 reads TGTGCCATCAGTCGGGACAGGGCGTTAGCCTACGAGCAGTACTTC.

The J gene is TRBJ1-4, the V gene TRBV5-1, with a weak D call TRBD1 (6 bases). Trimming stripped 0 bases from V and 5 bases from J, with 8 bases between. The CDR3 consists of 14 residues. In germline, CDR1 is SGHRS, CDR2 YFSETQ. CDR3 protein: CASSLARGNEKLFF. The CDR3 DNA follows: TGCGCCAGCAGCTTGGCTAGGGGGAATGAAAAACTGTTTTTT.

This clone was recorded a few times. The chain links TRBV30 to TRBJ2-4; TRBD1 matches 9 bases. Germline CDR1 reads GTSNPN; CDR2 reads SVGIG (reference sequence). There are 21 residues in the CDR3. With 0 bases clipped from V and 0 bases from J, the junction kept 18 bases outside the gene matches. CDR3 sequence reads: CAWSVRPDRGIPTLAKNIQYF. The CDR3 nucleotides are TGTGCCTGGAGTGTACGCCCGGACAGGGGTATCCCTACTCTAGCCAAAAACATTCAGTACTTC.

The V gene is TRBV28, the J gene TRBJ2-7; a weak D match, TRBD2 (6 bases). This CDR3 comprises 16 residues. The ends were cut back, 5 bases at V and 5 bases at J, with 22 bases in the middle. Germline V gene lookup returns CDR1 MDHEN and CDR2 SYDVKM. Here the CDR3 reads CASSAKRAKSNHEQYF. The CDR3 DNA sequence: TGTGCCAGCAGTGCCAAGCGGGCCAAAAGTAACCACGAGCAGTACTTC.

This sequence joins TRBV10-1 and TRBJ2-1; tentative D call: TRBD2 (6 bases). Trimming removed 3 bases from V and 4 bases from J, with 16 bases in between. Germline CDR1 and CDR2: WNHNN and SYGVQD (reference sequence). The CDR3 runs 16 residues. The CDR3 region has the DNA TGCGCCAGCAGTGAAAGGAGGAGGGGCTTTTACAATGAGCAGTTCTTC. Amino acids: CASSERRRGFYNEQFF.

The chain has TRBV9 and TRBJ2-6, with 8 bases lining up with TRBD2. This CDR3 region has 19 residues. With 0 bases clipped from V and 0 bases from J, the junction kept 8 bases outside the gene matches. Germline V gene sequence: CDR1 SGDLS, CDR2 YYNGEE. The CDR3 loop reads CASSVGMGLGRSGANVLTF. The CDR3, as DNA: TGTGCCAGCAGCGTAGGCATGGGACTAGGACGCTCTGGGGCCAACGTCCTGACTTTC.

This clone was found once. CDR3 DNA: TGTGCCAGCTCACCGGGGGGAGGCGAGCAGTACTTC. Its translation is CASSPGGGEQYF. The chain is built from TRBV18 and TRBJ2-7, with D perhaps matching TRBD2 (6 bases). Germline-derived CDR1 and CDR2 are KGHSH and LQKENI. The ends were cut back, 3 bases at V and 6 bases at J, with 9 bases in the middle. This CDR3 region has 12 residues.